This TCR beta chain was identified during a study of Tregs in tolerant kidney transplant recipients. After removal of 6 bases from V and 2 bases from J, the junction contained 4 bases not matched to a gene. Germline-derived CDR1 and CDR2 are SGHNT and YENEEA. The CDR3 has 13 amino acids. TCRdb's table, derived via immunoSEQ multiplex PCR, lists solely in-frame clones and lacks some. The repertoire has around 30,000 clones, 65% to 85% of them found once; the top ten carry approximately 2.2%. By share, this clone counts as medium-sized. Its antigen remains unidentified. This TCR derives from a human donor in good health. Material: Tregs from blood cultured with allogeneic cells. The chain couples TRBV11-3 to TRBJ2-7, with 7 bases matching TRBD1. The CDR3 sequence: CASRRGQTYEQYF. In DNA, the CDR3 is TGTGCCAGCAGACGGGGACAGACCTACGAGCAGTACTTC.